The 27 T cell receptor beta chains in this list originate from one sample, sequenced in a study of shared clonotypes between healthy human individuals (dated by TCRdb to about 2020). The library was made by the immunoSEQ multiplex PCR assay. Imported from immuneACCESS, the table was reduced by TCRdb to in-frame sequences with V and J called. These copies leave out some clones; in studies compared against another copy, an unresolved V gene accounts for under half, and the cause of the remainder is not known. For this sample there are about 320,000 clones; roughly 91% appear just once. The top ten hold under 20% of the sample. The sample taken for sequencing was memory CD8+ T cells sorted from blood. The label giving this sample's cell subset or site can be read as: CD45RO+ cells pooled with CCR7-negative TemRA cells. The receptor source for this set is a man in his late teens or twenties in good health.

Only one count was recorded for this clone. DNA for the CDR3: TGTGCCAGCACCGTAAACGGGGCAGCAGCCTACCAAGAGACCCAGTACTTC. Protein sequence: CASTVNGAAAYQETQYF. The chain links TRBV28 to TRBJ2-5, with D tentatively TRBD1 or TRBD2 (5 bases each). Germline loops: CDR1 MDHEN, CDR2 SYDVKM. The CDR3 is 17 residues long. Trimming took off 7 bases at V and 0 bases at J, with 21 bases between the two ends.

The CDR3 DNA reads as TGTGCCAGCAGCTTAGCGTGGGGACAGGGGAATGAAAAACTGTTTTTT. It translates to CASSLAWGQGNEKLFF. The chain employs TRBV7-9 and TRBJ1-4, with 10 positions matching TRBD1. This CDR3 spans 16 amino acids. Germline CDR1 and CDR2: SEHNR and FQNEAQ (reference sequence). J lost 5 bases, V lost 0 bases, and 3 bases had no gene match.

This clone came up once. The chain is built from TRBV28 and TRBJ2-7; D perhaps matches TRBD2 (6 bases). Germline assignment: CDR1 MDHEN and CDR2 SYDVKM. V lost 4 bases, J lost 5 bases, and 15 bases lay in between. CDR3 length equals 14 residues. For the CDR3, the DNA is TGTGCCAGCAGTTCGGGGGAAGGGGTCCACGAGCAGTACTTC. It encodes CASSSGEGVHEQYF.

This sequence joins TRBV4-1 and TRBJ2-3, with D maybe TRBD2 (6 bases). The CDR3 covers 15 residues. CDR1 is MGHRA and CDR2 is YSYEKL in the germline V gene. Trimming stripped 3 bases from V and 0 bases from J, with 10 bases between. DNA of the CDR3: TGCGCCAGCAGCCACTCCGGGACTAGCACAGATACGCAGTATTTT. Amino acids: CASSHSGTSTDTQYF.

The chain has TRBV30 and TRBJ1-1, with 9 nucleotides matching TRBD1. The junction had 13 bases not matched to a gene; V was cut back by 2 bases and J by 0 bases. The V gene's germline CDR1 is GTSNPN and CDR2 SVGIG (reference sequence). This CDR3 has 18 amino acids. CDR3 DNA sequence: TGTGCCTGGAGTCCGCGGGACAGGGCTCTCGGAATGAACACTGAAGCTTTCTTT. Its protein is CAWSPRDRALGMNTEAFF.

The J gene is TRBJ1-1, the V gene TRBV2, with a tentative D call TRBD1 (6 bases). Per the germline V gene, CDR1 is SNHLY and CDR2 is FYNNEI. The CDR3 loop spans 13 amino acids. V was pared by 7 bases and J by 6 bases, with 15 bases between. Here the CDR3 reads CASMWLGASEAFF. In nucleotides, the CDR3 is TGTGCCAGCATGTGGTTGGGGGCATCTGAAGCTTTCTTT.

There are a few counts of this clone. The chain combines TRBV6-5 with TRBJ2-7; no clear D gene. V was cut by 2 bases and J by 0 bases, with 14 bases left in between. Looked up from germline, CDR1 is MNHEY and CDR2 is SVGAGI. The CDR3 is 16 amino acids. The CDR3 reads CASSYLVGPSSYEQYF. For the CDR3, the DNA is TGTGCCAGCAGTTACCTCGTGGGTCCGAGCTCCTACGAGCAGTACTTC.

This clone was seen only once. The CDR3 DNA sequence: TGTGCCAGCAGCGACCCGAGGTGGACTAGCGGGGGACCCTACAATGAGCAGTTCTTC. Its translation: CASSDPRWTSGGPYNEQFF. The V and J genes are TRBV9 and TRBJ2-1; TRBD2 aligns across 13 bases. Germline V gene lookup returns CDR1 SGDLS and CDR2 YYNGEE. Trimming at V came to 3 bases and at J to 2 bases, leaving 11 bases not matched to a gene. This CDR3 is 19 amino acids long. The full variable domain, completed using reference TRBV9 and TRBJ2-1, is DSGVTQTPKHLITATGQRVTLRCSPRSGDLSVYWYQQSLDQGLQFLIQYYNGEERAKGNILERFSAQQFPDLHSELNLSSLELGDSALYFCASSDPRWTSGGPYNEQFFGPGTRLTVL.

The chain has TRBV4-1 and TRBJ2-7; either TRBD1 or TRBD2 may fit D (5 bases each). V lost 4 bases to trimming and J lost 4 bases, with 11 bases between them. This CDR3 has 13 amino acids. Looked up from germline, CDR1 is MGHRA and CDR2 is YSYEKL. CDR3 loop: CASSPREGYEQYF. CDR3 sequence (DNA): TGCGCCAGCAGCCCCCGAGAGGGGTACGAGCAGTACTTC.

For this clone: The same CDR3 is also encoded by other DNA sequences in this sample. J is TRBJ2-7 and V is TRBV27; 13 bases fit TRBD2. V trimming: 5 bases; J trimming: 2 bases; junction bases outside the gene matches: 3. Germline CDR1 is MNHEY and CDR2 is SMNVEV (reference sequence). CDR3 length equals 15 residues. CDR3 DNA: TGTGCCAGCAGTCCCGGACTAGCGGGAGCCTACGAGCAGTACTTC. It yields the protein CASSPGLAGAYEQYF.

This clone was recorded only once. The chain employs TRBV5-6 and TRBJ2-2, with 7 bases aligning to TRBD2. CDR1 is SGHDT, CDR2 YYEEEE, per germline. The V segment lost 5 bases and the J segment 3 bases; nucleotides outside the gene matches: 7. The CDR3 is 15 amino acids. The CDR3 region is CASRGLVRDTGELFF. In DNA form, the CDR3 reads TGTGCCAGCAGAGGACTAGTCAGAGACACCGGGGAGCTGTTTTTT.

This chain joins TRBV5-6 and TRBJ1-5; the D is unclear. Trimming took off 1 base at V and 6 bases at J, with 8 bases between the two ends. CDR3 length: 13 amino acids. CDR1 and CDR2 from the germline V gene are SGHDT and YYEEEE. The CDR3 DNA reads TGTGCCAGCAGCTTGCAGGATTCTCAGCCCCAGCATTTT. It translates to CASSLQDSQPQHF.

The chain joins TRBV30 to TRBJ2-7; D may be TRBD2 (7 bases). Germline V gene data show CDR1 as GTSNPN and CDR2 as SVGIG (reference sequence). The CDR3 sequence is 15 residues long. V was trimmed by 0 bases and J by 4 bases, leaving 16 bases between them. This CDR3 reads CAWSVLRGRGYEQYF. As DNA, the CDR3 is TGTGCCTGGAGTGTACTTCGAGGGAGGGGGTACGAGCAGTACTTC.

This chain links TRBV6-1 with TRBJ1-2; maybe TRBD1 (6 bases). V lost 5 bases and J lost 8, with 15 bases in between. CDR3 length equals 13 residues. CDR1 is MNHNS and CDR2 is SASEGT in the germline V gene. CDR3 DNA sequence: TGTGCCAGCAGTACGGACAGATACGAGGGCTACACCTTC. The encoded protein is CASSTDRYEGYTF.

The chain joins TRBV9 to TRBJ2-7; 12 nucleotides match TRBD2. Germline loops: CDR1 SGDLS, CDR2 YYNGEE. The trim removed 4 bases at V and 4 bases at J, leaving 3 bases unmatched. The CDR3 is 14 amino acids. The CDR3 loop is CASSPGTSGYEQYF. CDR3 in DNA: TGTGCCAGCAGCCCCGGGACTAGCGGGTACGAGCAGTACTTC.

The rearrangement links TRBV6-6 to TRBJ1-1; perhaps TRBD1 as D (5 bases). The CDR3 consists of 13 residues. Looked up from germline, CDR1 is MNHNY and CDR2 is SVGAGI (reference sequence). V lost 7 bases, J lost 6 bases, and 15 bases lay in between. The CDR3 loop reads CASILMGGAEAFF. The CDR3, as DNA: TGTGCCAGCATCCTCATGGGGGGGGCTGAAGCTTTCTTT.

The V gene is TRBV4-1, the J gene TRBJ2-7; no clear D gene. With 6 bases removed from V and 0 bases from J, the gap between germline ends came to 15 bases. Germline assignment: CDR1 MGHRA and CDR2 YSYEKL. The CDR3 loop spans 15 amino acids. The CDR3 DNA follows: TGCGCCAGCAGGGAGAAGGGAACCAGCTCCTACGAGCAGTACTTC. Its translation is CASREKGTSSYEQYF.

The chain couples TRBV19 to TRBJ1-2; D gene ambiguous. Per germline, CDR1 LNHDA and CDR2 SQIVND (reference sequence). V was cut by 6 bases and J by 4 bases, with 18 bases left in between. CDR3 length: 15 residues. CDR3 sequence (DNA): TGTGCCAGTAGACCTGGCTTGTTCGCCAGCTATGGCTACACCTTC. Its protein product is CASRPGLFASYGYTF.

The CDR3 sequence is CASSLGSGTDEPQHF. The CDR3 bases are TGTGCCAGCAGCTTAGGTTCGGGGACGGATGAGCCCCAGCATTTT. The genes are TRBV7-9 and TRBJ1-5, with D perhaps TRBD1 (5 bases). V was clipped by 1 base and J by 8 bases, with 15 bases between them. In germline, CDR1 is SEHNR, CDR2 FQNEAQ (reference sequence). This CDR3 region has 15 residues.

The count of this clone is one. V gene TRBV5-5 combines with J gene TRBJ1-3, with D perhaps matching TRBD1 (5 bases). Trimming left V 0 bases short and J 5 bases short, with 9 bases between. CDR1 is SGHKS and CDR2 is YYEKEE in the germline V gene (reference sequence). CDR3 length: 14 residues. The CDR3 DNA is TGTGCCAGCAGCTTGGGCCAGGGTAGAAACACCATATATTTT. It translates to CASSLGQGRNTIYF.

The chain carries TRBV4-1 and TRBJ1-5, with D possibly TRBD1 on 6 matching bases. Germline V gene lookup returns CDR1 MGHRA and CDR2 YSYEKL. V gave up 0 bases and J gave up 3 bases, with 18 bases separating them. This CDR3 spans 18 amino acids. This CDR3 is CASSQDPFYREFNQPQHF. The CDR3 DNA reads TGCGCCAGCAGCCAAGACCCCTTCTACAGGGAATTCAATCAGCCCCAGCATTTT.

The rearrangement uses TRBV13 and TRBJ2-7; no clear D gene. This CDR3 is built from 12 residues. Looked up from germline, CDR1 is PRHDT and CDR2 is FYEKMQ (reference sequence). Trimming shortened V by 1 base and J by 5 bases, and 6 bases separated the two germline ends. The CDR3, as DNA: TGTGCCAGCAGCTTAGAAGATGACGAGCAGTACTTC. Translated: CASSLEDDEQYF.

The chain combines TRBV5-4 with TRBJ2-5; no definite D call. This CDR3 is built from 13 residues. CDR1 and CDR2 (germline): SGHNT, YYREEE (reference sequence). V lost 2 bases and J 5 bases, leaving 10 bases between the germline ends. The CDR3 sequence: CASSFRMLETQYF. CDR3 DNA: TGTGCCAGCAGCTTTCGGATGCTGGAGACCCAGTACTTC.

The chain combines TRBV11-2 with TRBJ1-6, with 10 bases lining up with TRBD1. V dropped 1 base and J dropped 10; count of bases not matched to a gene: 7. Germline assignment: CDR1 SGHAT and CDR2 FQNNGV. The CDR3 runs 16 residues. The CDR3 DNA reads as TGTGCCAGCAGCTTAGGCCTCGGGACAGGGGACTCACCCCTCCACTTT. Amino acids: CASSLGLGTGDSPLHF.

The chain carries TRBV7-9 and TRBJ2-5, with 9 bases that match TRBD1. The CDR3 loop spans 14 amino acids. Trimming at V came to 7 bases and at J to 4 bases, leaving 7 bases not matched to a gene. Germline lookup yields CDR1 SEHNR and CDR2 FQNEAQ (reference sequence). The CDR3 nucleotides read TGTGCCAGCACCGGGGGACAGGGCCGAGAGACCCAGTACTTC. This gives the protein CASTGGQGRETQYF.

In its sample, this clone was seen a few times. The gene calls are TRBV11-2 and TRBJ2-7; D is uncertain. The V end was cut by 1 base, the J end by 4 bases, with 14 bases between. Germline-derived CDR1 and CDR2 are SGHAT and FQNNGV. The CDR3 contains 15 residues. The CDR3 coding sequence is TGTGCCAGCAGCTTAGTAGGCGGCAGCGTATACGAGCAGTACTTC. This encodes CASSLVGGSVYEQYF.

The rearrangement uses TRBV2 and TRBJ2-1; D not certain. The CDR3 is 14 amino acids. Germline V gives CDR1 SNHLY, CDR2 FYNNEI. With 6 bases removed from V and 5 bases from J, the gap between germline ends came to 14 bases. CDR3 sequence (DNA): TGTGCCAGCAGCCCCATCCACCCCCACAATGAGCAGTTCTTC. Residues: CASSPIHPHNEQFF.